This T cell receptor (beta chain) stems from a study of spatial heterogeneity in lung cancer. Study summary: A consistent excess of beta-chain over alpha-chain sequences was detected.

In the library, each TCR cDNA molecule bore its own unique molecular identifier. TCRdb fed the 5' RACE reads into MiXCR, producing one record per CDR3 protein. The data show roughly 46,000 distinct CDR3 sequences, roughly 12% seen once. This CDR3 has 16 amino acids. Deletions cut 4 bases from V and 5 bases from J, with 19 bases between. Germline assignment: CDR1 SGHTA and CDR2 FQGNSA. Study-wide results and limits: Blood showed ubiquitous tumor TCRs more often at resection than at routine follow-up.

Time point specified: sample taken at primary tumor resection. Whole RNA obtained from tumor, nontumor lung or frozen PBMC underwent sequencing without sorting. There were 75 or so donors, all of them untreated patients with early-stage non-small cell lung cancer. At least ten counts were recorded for this clonotype. Antigen: not known. Sequences were derived from PBMCs, sampled at surgery. The J gene is TRBJ2-3, the V gene TRBV7-2, with D unresolved. The TCR was taken from a female donor with early-stage non-small cell lung cancer. CDR3 region: CASSSGVGVAGDTQYF. Here the CDR3 DNA reads TGTGCCAGCAGCTCGGGCGTGGGCGTAGCCGGAGATACGCAGTATTTT. Together with reference TRBV7-2 and TRBJ2-3, the CDR3 gives the full variable domain: GAGVSQSPSNKVTEKGKDVELRCDPISGHTALYWYRQSLGQGLEFLIYFQGNSAPDKSGLPSDRFSAERTGGSVSTLTIQRTQQEDSAVYLCASSSGVGVAGDTQYFGPGTRLTVL.